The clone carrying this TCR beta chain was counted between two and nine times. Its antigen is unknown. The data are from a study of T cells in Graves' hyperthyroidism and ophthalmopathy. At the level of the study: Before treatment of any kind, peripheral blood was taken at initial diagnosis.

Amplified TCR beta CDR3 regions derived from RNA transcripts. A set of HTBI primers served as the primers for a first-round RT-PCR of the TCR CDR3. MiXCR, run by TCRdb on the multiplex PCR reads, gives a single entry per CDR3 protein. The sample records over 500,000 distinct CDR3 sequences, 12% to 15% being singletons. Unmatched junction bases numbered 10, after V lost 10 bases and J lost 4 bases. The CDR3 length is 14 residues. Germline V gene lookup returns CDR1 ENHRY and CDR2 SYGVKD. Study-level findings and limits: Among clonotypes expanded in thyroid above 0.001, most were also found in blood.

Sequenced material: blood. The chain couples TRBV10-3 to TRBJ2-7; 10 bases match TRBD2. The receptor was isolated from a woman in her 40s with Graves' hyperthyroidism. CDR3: CATVASGGQYEQYF. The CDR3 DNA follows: TGTGCCACCGTGGCTAGCGGGGGCCAGTACGAGCAGTACTTC.